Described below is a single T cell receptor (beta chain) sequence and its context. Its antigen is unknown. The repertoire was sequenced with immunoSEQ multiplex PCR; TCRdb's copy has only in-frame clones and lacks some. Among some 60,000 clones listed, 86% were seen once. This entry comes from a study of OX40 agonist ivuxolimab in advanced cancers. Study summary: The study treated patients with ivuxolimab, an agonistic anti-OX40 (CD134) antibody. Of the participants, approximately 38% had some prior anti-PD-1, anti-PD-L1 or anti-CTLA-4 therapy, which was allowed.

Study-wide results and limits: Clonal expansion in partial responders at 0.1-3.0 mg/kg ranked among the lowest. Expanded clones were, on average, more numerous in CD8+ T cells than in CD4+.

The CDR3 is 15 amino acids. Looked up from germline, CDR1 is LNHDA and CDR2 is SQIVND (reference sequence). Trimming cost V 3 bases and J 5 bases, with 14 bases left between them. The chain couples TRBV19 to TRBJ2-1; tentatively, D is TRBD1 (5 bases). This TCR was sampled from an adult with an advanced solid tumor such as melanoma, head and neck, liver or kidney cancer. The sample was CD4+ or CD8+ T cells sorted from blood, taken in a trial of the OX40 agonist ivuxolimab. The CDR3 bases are TGTGCCAGTAGTATGTCGGCAGGGCGCAACAATGAGCAGTTCTTC. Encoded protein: CASSMSAGRNNEQFF.